The following is a T cell receptor beta chain sequence with its context. What it binds is unknown. These data originate in a study of T cell responses to AZD1222 COVID-19 vaccine. This table comes from immunoSEQ multiplex PCR, and its TCRdb copy is limited to in-frame clones, with some not included. The sample has about 93,000 clones; 89% are singletons. V was trimmed by 4 bases and J by 4 bases, leaving 10 bases between them. The CDR3 sequence is 12 residues long. Germline assignment: CDR1 GTSNPN and CDR2 SVGIG (reference sequence). Notes on the study in general: Scientists sampled the repertoires only once the peak T cell response had passed. Spike-specific TCR breadth and depth went up after people got two AZD1222 doses. Spike-spanning, vaccine-associated CD4 TCRs were dominant at 160-218 and 743-854. Among AZD1222 vaccinees, only five to seven were seropositive at baseline.

The sample in question was peripheral blood, obtained on day 0 of MenACWY control vaccination. V and J are TRBV30 and TRBJ1-2; possibly TRBD1 for D (5 bases). This receptor was taken from an adult in good health. This CDR3 is CAWMVGTYGYTF. CDR3 nucleotides: TGTGCCTGGATGGTAGGGACCTATGGCTACACCTTC.